A single sample is the source of the 7 T cell receptor beta chains below, sequenced in a study of molecular identifiers for immune sequencing clone quantification. A single record per CDR3 protein comes from TCRdb applying MiXCR to the PCR reads. The data show under 600,000 distinct CDR3 sequences, about 25% seen once. Material for sequencing was naive CD8+ T cells from blood, with Jurkat cell RNA spiked in. Subset specified: FACS-sorted CD8+CD4-CCR7+CD45RA+ naive T cells. Source of these receptors: a human donor in good health. Some libraries in this study had Jurkat cell RNA spiked in.

This clonotype was detected only a few times. This chain connects TRBV7-2 to TRBJ2-3; D gene unclear. V was pared by 1 base and J by 0 bases, with 8 bases between. Germline V CDR1 and CDR2: SGHTA, FQGNSA. The CDR3 contains 15 residues. For the CDR3, the DNA is TGTGCCAGCAGCTTAGTTTTTCCTAGCACAGATACGCAGTATTTT. It codes for CASSLVFPSTDTQYF.

The V call is TRBV6-6, the J call TRBJ2-1; 10 nucleotides agree with TRBD1. CDR3 size: 20 residues. Per germline, CDR1 MNHNY and CDR2 SVGAGI (reference sequence). V shed 6 bases and J 0 bases; nucleotides not matched to a gene: 17. The CDR3 DNA follows: TGTGCCAGCAGGCCATCCCCTGGGACAGGGGCATTTAGCTCCTACAATGAGCAGTTCTTC. Protein product: CASRPSPGTGAFSSYNEQFF.

This chain uses TRBV7-6 with TRBJ1-1; possibly TRBD1 for D (6 bases). CDR1 is SGHVS, CDR2 FNYEAQ, per germline. The ends were cut back, 1 base at V and 7 bases at J, with 13 bases in the middle. The CDR3 is 14 residues long. CDR3 bases: TGTGCCAGCAGCTTAGGAGGGGGGCTGGTTGAAGCTTTCTTT. It yields the protein CASSLGGGLVEAFF.

The V and J genes are TRBV24-1 and TRBJ2-7; a possible D gene is TRBD2 (5 bases). This CDR3 region has 11 residues. Trimming took off 5 bases at V and 7 bases at J, with 8 bases between the two ends. CDR1 is KGHDR and CDR2 is SFDVKD in the germline V gene. The CDR3 nucleotides are TGTGCCACCAGTGGCCGGGGTGAGCAGTACTTC. This gives the protein CATSGRGEQYF.

This clonotype was observed a handful of times. The CDR3 coding sequence is TGTGCCAGCAGCTTATCGGGGCGATGGGAGACCCAGTACTTC. This gives the protein CASSLSGRWETQYF. The rearrangement joins TRBV7-9 to TRBJ2-5; D may be TRBD1 or TRBD2 (5 bases each). This CDR3 contains 14 residues. With 2 bases removed from V and 5 bases from J, the gap between germline ends came to 12 bases. Germline-derived CDR1 and CDR2 are SEHNR and FQNEAQ (reference sequence). The full variable domain, rest sourced from reference TRBV7-9 and TRBJ2-5, is DTGVSQNPRHKITKRGQNVTFRCDPISEHNRLYWYRQTLGQGPEFLTYFQNEAQLEKSRLLSDRFSAERPKGSFSTLEIQRTEQGDSAMYLCASSLSGRWETQYFGPGTRLLVL.

The chain employs TRBV6-1 and TRBJ2-1; a weak D match, TRBD2 (6 bases). Germline assignment: CDR1 MNHNS and CDR2 SASEGT. V was clipped by 10 bases and J by 8 bases, with 24 bases between them. The CDR3 is 15 amino acids. The DNA for the CDR3 is TGTGCCATCCAACCTCATCCATATGTAGCGGATGAGCAGTTCTTC. Protein product: CAIQPHPYVADEQFF.

This clonotype was observed a handful of times. The V and J genes are TRBV21-1 and TRBJ1-1. TRBV21-1 is marked as a pseudogene. The CDR3 sequence is 14 residues long. CDR3 in amino acids: CASSKALLNTEAFF. Here the CDR3 DNA reads TGTGCCAGCAGCAAAGCCCTGCTGAACACTGAAGCTTTCTTT.